The 25 T cell receptor beta chains below were found in one sample sequenced in a study of T cells after posttransplantation cyclophosphamide. Generated by immunoSEQ multiplex PCR, the TCRdb table keeps only in-frame clones and is missing some. The data show 38,000 or so clones, none appearing only once, with 2.5% held by the ten largest. Sequencing input: PBMCs. The receptors come from a man aged 45-65 years in good health, CMV-negative, and a related stem cell transplant donor.

This clone turned up a few times. The chain joins TRBV6-1 to TRBJ2-1, with TRBD1 matching 9 bases. The V gene's germline CDR1 is MNHNS and CDR2 SASEGT. This CDR3 comprises 14 residues. With V trimmed by 8 bases and J by 2 bases, 4 bases remained unmatched. CDR3 residues: CASGGTGPYNEQFF. CDR3 nucleotide sequence: TGTGCCAGCGGAGGGACAGGGCCCTACAATGAGCAGTTCTTC.

This clone was found many times. The chain carries TRBV5-1 and TRBJ2-6; unclear D gene. Trimming stripped 4 bases from V and 0 bases from J, with 8 bases between. From germline, CDR1 is SGHRS and CDR2 YFSETQ. This CDR3 has 15 residues. The CDR3 spells CASSLGNSGANVLTF. CDR3 bases: TGCGCCAGCAGCCTTGGCAACTCTGGGGCCAACGTCCTGACTTTC.

This clone was observed at least ten times. The CDR3 spells CASSVEASSFYLDTQYF. The CDR3 DNA sequence: TGTGCCAGCAGCGTAGAGGCTAGCTCGTTTTACCTAGATACGCAGTATTTT. V is TRBV9 and J is TRBJ2-3; D perhaps matches TRBD2 (5 bases). Germline V CDR1 and CDR2: SGDLS, YYNGEE. V lost 0 bases to trimming and J lost 5 bases, with 19 bases between them. The CDR3 contains 17 residues.

This clone was observed at least ten times. The chain carries TRBV5-6 and TRBJ2-4; D remains ambiguous. Between the trimmed V and J ends, which lost 3 bases and 0 bases, there was a span of 13 bases. Germline CDR1 is SGHDT and CDR2 is YYEEEE. The CDR3 is 16 amino acids. The CDR3 loop reads CASSSDSPLAKNIQYF. The CDR3 bases are TGTGCCAGCAGCTCTGACTCGCCTTTAGCCAAAAACATTCAGTACTTC.

Many counts were recorded for this clone. The chain links TRBV7-2 to TRBJ1-1; tentatively, D is TRBD1 (5 bases). This CDR3 has 14 amino acids. The germline V gene has CDR1 SGHTA and CDR2 FQGNSA. Trimming pared 5 bases from V and 4 bases from J, leaving 14 bases between. The CDR3 coding sequence is TGTGCCAGCAGCCCGCAGGGTGTAGGCACTGAAGCTTTCTTT. The encoded protein is CASSPQGVGTEAFF. The variable domain in full, with the rest retrieved from reference TRBV7-2 and TRBJ1-1, is GAGVSQSPSNKVTEKGKDVELRCDPISGHTALYWYRQSLGQGLEFLIYFQGNSAPDKSGLPSDRFSAERTGGSVSTLTIQRTQQEDSAVYLCASSPQGVGTEAFFGQGTRLTVV.

This clone came up many times. The V gene is TRBV5-4, the J gene TRBJ2-3; 11 bases agree with TRBD2. The germline V gene has CDR1 SGHNT and CDR2 YYREEE (reference sequence). This CDR3 spans 17 amino acids. Trimming removed 4 bases from V and 1 base from J; junction bases left unmatched: 8. CDR3 DNA: TGTGCCAGCAGCCTTAGCGGGAGGGCAAGGGGCACAGATACGCAGTATTTT. Amino acids: CASSLSGRARGTDTQYF.

This clone was seen ten or more times. V and J are TRBV19 and TRBJ2-4; 8 bases are shared with TRBD2. With 1 base clipped from V and 0 bases from J, the junction kept 11 bases outside the gene matches. Per germline, CDR1 LNHDA and CDR2 SQIVND (reference sequence). There are 19 residues in the CDR3. Here the CDR3 reads CASSIGSQRELLAKNIQYF. For the CDR3, the DNA is TGTGCCAGTAGTATAGGAAGCCAGCGGGAGCTTCTAGCCAAAAACATTCAGTACTTC.

This clone was seen at least ten times. The V and J genes are TRBV21-1 and TRBJ1-1. TRBV21-1 is tagged as a pseudogene. The length of the CDR3 is 15 residues. This CDR3 is CASSKGGGKGTEAFF. The DNA for the CDR3 is TGTGCCAGCAGCAAAGGCGGGGGCAAGGGCACTGAAGCTTTCTTT.

Many counts were recorded for this clone. The chain carries TRBV4-3 and TRBJ1-2; D remains ambiguous. The CDR3 length is 15 residues. V dropped 2 bases and J dropped 0 bases, with 10 bases sitting between them. Germline loops: CDR1 LGHNA, CDR2 YSLEER. The CDR3 loop reads CASSQLPTANYGYTF. The CDR3 DNA follows: TGCGCCAGCAGCCAACTACCTACAGCTAACTATGGCTACACCTTC.

This clone came up many times. J is TRBJ2-1 and V is TRBV10-3; TRBD2 matches at 13 bases. Germline V gene data show CDR1 as ENHRY and CDR2 as SYGVKD. CDR3 length: 15 amino acids. J lost 9 bases, V lost 4 bases, and 6 bases had no gene match. CDR3 residues: CAISGRLAGGGEQFF. The CDR3 DNA sequence: TGTGCCATCAGTGGGAGACTAGCGGGAGGTGGTGAGCAGTTCTTC.

This clone occurred many times. The chain has TRBV6-5 and TRBJ1-6; D remains ambiguous. CDR3 length: 13 residues. The V end was cut by 4 bases, the J end by 8 bases, with 9 bases between. CDR1 MNHEY and CDR2 SVGAGI come from the germline V gene. CDR3 in amino acids: CASSLTRDSPLHF. CDR3 DNA sequence: TGTGCCAGCAGTTTAACACGGGATTCACCCCTCCACTTT.

This clone was seen repeatedly, ten times or more. The rearrangement links TRBV7-2 to TRBJ2-5; the D is unclear. The CDR3 has 11 amino acids. CDR1 SGHTA and CDR2 FQGNSA come from the germline V gene. Between the trimmed V and J ends, which lost 6 bases and 9 bases, there was a span of 11 bases. This chain's CDR3 is CASSLNSAQYF. The CDR3 DNA is TGTGCCAGCAGTTTGAACAGTGCCCAGTACTTC.

This clone has ten or more counts. V and J are TRBV9 and TRBJ2-1; 9 bases map to TRBD1. Germline V gene data show CDR1 as SGDLS and CDR2 as YYNGEE. V trimming: 3 bases; J trimming: 1 base; junction bases outside the gene matches: 5. The CDR3 has 16 residues. The CDR3, as DNA: TGTGCCAGCAGCGAGGGACAGGGAGTATCCTACAATGAGCAGTTCTTC. This codes for CASSEGQGVSYNEQFF.

This clone occurred many times. The gene calls are TRBV11-2 and TRBJ2-3; TRBD2 is a possible D gene (5 bases). The germline V gene has CDR1 SGHAT and CDR2 FQNNGV. The CDR3 is 16 residues long. Between the trimmed V and J ends, which lost 4 bases and 4 bases, there was a span of 18 bases. Here the CDR3 DNA reads TGTGCCAGCAGCTCCTTAAACACTAGTTTGGCAGATACGCAGTATTTT. Residues: CASSSLNTSLADTQYF.

The chain couples TRBV19 to TRBJ2-7; TRBD2 agrees at 14 bases. The CDR3 loop spans 17 amino acids. Germline V gene data show CDR1 as LNHDA and CDR2 as SQIVND (reference sequence). V gave up 4 bases and J gave up 7 bases; unmatched junction bases: 12. The CDR3, as DNA: TGTGCCAGTAGTACGGGGGGGACTAGCGGGGGACTCGGAGAGCAGTACTTC. Residues: CASSTGGTSGGLGEQYF. The variable domain in full, with the rest retrieved from reference TRBV19 and TRBJ2-7, is DGGITQSPKYLFRKEGQNVTLSCEQNLNHDAMYWYRQDPGQGLRLIYYSQIVNDFQKGDIAEGYSVSREKKESFPLTVTSAQKNPTAFYLCASSTGGTSGGLGEQYFGPGTRLTVT.

This clone has a count of ten or more. The CDR3 is CASSLSPGVGNTIYF. The CDR3, as DNA: TGTGCCAGCAGCTTATCCCCAGGGGTAGGAAACACCATATATTTT. V gene TRBV7-2 combines with J gene TRBJ1-3; tentative D call: TRBD1 (6 bases). Trimming took off 2 bases at V and 4 bases at J, with 12 bases between the two ends. This CDR3 region has 15 residues. CDR1 and CDR2 from the germline V gene are SGHTA and FQGNSA. Full variable domain (outside the CDR3, taken from reference TRBV7-2 and TRBJ1-3): GAGVSQSPSNKVTEKGKDVELRCDPISGHTALYWYRQSLGQGLEFLIYFQGNSAPDKSGLPSDRFSAERTGGSVSTLTIQRTQQEDSAVYLCASSLSPGVGNTIYFGEGSWLTVV.

In this sample, this clone turned up many times. The gene calls are TRBV5-1 and TRBJ1-2; 9 bases align to TRBD1. Per germline, CDR1 SGHRS and CDR2 YFSETQ. CDR3 length: 18 residues. Germline trimming cut 0 bases from V and 4 bases from J; bases unmatched to any gene: 13. CDR3 DNA sequence: TGCGCCAGCAGCTTGGGACCGGGACAGGGAGGGTTGAGCTATGGCTACACCTTC. Amino acids: CASSLGPGQGGLSYGYTF.

The sample holds many counts of this clone. CDR3 DNA: TGTGCCAGCAGCCCCGGGGGAGGGTCCTCCTACGAGCAGTACTTC. Its protein is CASSPGGGSSYEQYF. The chain employs TRBV7-3 and TRBJ2-7, with 7 bases aligning to TRBD2. This CDR3 has 15 residues. J lost 0 bases, V lost 5 bases, and 7 bases had no gene match. The germline V gene has CDR1 SGHTA and CDR2 FQGTGA.

This clone was counted many times. The chain carries TRBV5-1 and TRBJ2-7; 7 bases agree with TRBD1. The CDR3 sequence is 14 residues long. The germline V gene has CDR1 SGHRS and CDR2 YFSETQ. J lost 0 bases, V lost 4 bases, and 4 bases had no gene match. CDR3 DNA sequence: TGCGCCAGCAGCACGGGACAGAGCTCCTACGAGCAGTACTTC. Encoded protein: CASSTGQSSYEQYF.

This clone has a count of ten or more. The V gene is TRBV2, the J gene TRBJ1-1; D is unresolved. CDR1 is SNHLY and CDR2 is FYNNEI in the germline V gene. The CDR3 loop spans 13 amino acids. V lost 11 bases to trimming and J lost 2 bases, with 15 bases between them. CDR3 loop: CAGTEYRNTEAFF. The CDR3 nucleotides read TGTGCCGGAACAGAGTACCGCAACACTGAAGCTTTCTTT.

This clone was seen many times. The chain links TRBV11-2 to TRBJ2-5, with D tentatively TRBD1 (6 bases). Per germline, CDR1 SGHAT and CDR2 FQNNGV. Deletions cut 1 base from V and 4 bases from J, with 10 bases between. This CDR3 is built from 14 residues. CDR3 DNA sequence: TGTGCCAGCAGCTTAGGGGGGCCACGAGAGACCCAGTACTTC. As protein: CASSLGGPRETQYF.

This clone was seen many times. The chain employs TRBV27 and TRBJ2-7; 8 nucleotides match TRBD2. The V gene end was trimmed by 5 bases and the J gene end by 0 bases; junction bases not matched to a gene: 3. CDR1 is MNHEY, CDR2 SMNVEV, per germline (reference sequence). This CDR3 is 14 amino acids long. CDR3 DNA: TGTGCCAGCAGTACTAGCGGACCCTCCTACGAGCAGTACTTC. Its translation: CASSTSGPSYEQYF.

This clone has more than one count but fewer than ten. The rearrangement joins TRBV27 to TRBJ2-3; 7 bases align to TRBD1. Trimming cost V 7 bases and J 0 bases; bases outside gene matches: 19. CDR1 MNHEY and CDR2 SMNVEV come from the germline V gene (reference sequence). The CDR3 is 19 amino acids. Here the CDR3 reads CASTKGYTGATFSTDTQYF. CDR3 DNA: TGTGCCAGCACCAAGGGCTATACAGGGGCCACATTTAGCACAGATACGCAGTATTTT.

This clone was observed many times. The chain links TRBV7-9 to TRBJ1-1; TRBD1 might be the D (6 bases). Germline V CDR1 and CDR2: SEHNR, FQNEAQ (reference sequence). This CDR3 comprises 15 residues. The V and J ends lost 0 bases and 3 bases respectively, with 11 bases between them. The CDR3 DNA sequence: TGTGCCAGCAGCTTAGCCCCAGGGGAACACACTGAAGCTTTCTTT. Amino acids: CASSLAPGEHTEAFF.

This clone has a count of ten or more. This rearrangement joins TRBV7-2 to TRBJ2-5, with 10 bases matching TRBD2. In germline, CDR1 is SGHTA, CDR2 FQGNSA. The CDR3 has 17 residues. The ends lost 3 bases at V and 4 bases at J; junction bases unmatched: 11. CDR3 protein: CASSLEASGSFRETQYF. For the CDR3, the DNA is TGTGCCAGCAGCTTGGAGGCTAGCGGGAGTTTTAGAGAGACCCAGTACTTC.